The following is a T cell receptor beta chain sequence with its context. What it recognizes is unknown. The sample has other DNA sequences that encode this CDR3 too. Assay used: immunoSEQ multiplex PCR; TCRdb lists only in-frame clones, some missing. The sample contains over 7,000 clones, roughly three quarters of which appear only once. The data were obtained in a study of tumor-infiltrating lymphocytes in localized non-small cell lung cancer. At the level of the study: From each patient, both tumor and uninvolved lung, non-adjacent to tumor, were sampled.

The length of the CDR3 is 14 residues. CDR1 and CDR2 from the germline V gene are GTSNPN and SVGIG (reference sequence). V lost 0 bases and J 3 bases, leaving 9 bases between the germline ends. Study-level findings and limits: Different pieces of the same tissue were used for each assay.

This TCR derives from a human donor with non-small cell lung cancer. The rearrangement uses TRBV30 and TRBJ1-3; TRBD1 might be the D (5 bases). Sequencing was done on a sample of uninvolved lung tissue not adjacent to the tumor. The CDR3 bases are TGTGCCTGGAGTGTCCAGGGCGGTGGAAACACCATATATTTT. Protein sequence: CAWSVQGGGNTIYF.